These 23 T cell receptor beta chains share one sample of origin, sequenced in a study of shared clonotypes between healthy human individuals. Libraries were prepared by immunoSEQ multiplex PCR; TCRdb keeps only in-frame clonotypes and omits some of them. The profile shows about 1 million clones, about 80% of them singletons. The sequencing input was memory CD4+ T cells sorted from blood. Indicated subset: CD45RA-negative fraction. Source of these receptors: a man aged 18 to 30 in good health.

This clone came up a few times. The chain couples TRBV10-3 to TRBJ2-1; 9 nucleotides match TRBD1. From germline, CDR1 is ENHRY and CDR2 SYGVKD. Unmatched junction bases numbered 9, after V lost 6 bases and J lost 6 bases. This CDR3 contains 15 residues. The DNA of the CDR3 is TGTGCCATCAGAGCCCCGGGACAGGGCATCAATGAGCAGTTCTTC. Protein product: CAIRAPGQGINEQFF.

This clone was observed a few times. The rearrangement joins TRBV6-6 to TRBJ1-1; D remains ambiguous. The CDR3 loop spans 11 amino acids. The V gene lost 6 bases and the J gene lost 11 bases, with 13 bases spanning the gap. CDR1 and CDR2 from the germline V gene are MNHNY and SVGAGI (reference sequence). The CDR3 region has the DNA TGTGCCAGCAGAGATCGGGGAATGGCTTTCTTT. This codes for CASRDRGMAFF.

The chain uses TRBV28 and TRBJ2-7, with 9 bases fitting TRBD2. This CDR3 is built from 15 residues. V gave up 4 bases and J gave up 0 bases; unmatched junction bases: 4. The germline V gene encodes CDR1 MDHEN and CDR2 SYDVKM. Written as DNA, the CDR3 is TGTGCCAGCAGTTCCACTAGCGGGTTCTCCTACGAGCAGTACTTC. Translation: CASSSTSGFSYEQYF.

The CDR3 is CASSPGASGDTDTQYF. CDR3 sequence (DNA): TGTGCCAGCAGCCCCGGGGCTAGCGGGGATACAGATACGCAGTATTTT. The chain has TRBV4-2 and TRBJ2-3; 9 positions match TRBD2. Germline V lookup: CDR1 LGHNA, CDR2 YNFKEQ. This CDR3 has 16 amino acids. The J segment lost 3 bases and the V segment lost 4 bases, leaving 8 bases of the junction unmatched.

This clone was detected a few times. This sequence joins TRBV5-1 and TRBJ2-1; TRBD2 agrees at 8 bases. Trimming at V came to 4 bases and at J to 13 bases, leaving 16 bases not matched to a gene. Germline values: CDR1 SGHRS, CDR2 YFSETQ. There are 15 residues in the CDR3. CDR3 sequence reads: CASSPISRSGVEQFF. The CDR3 DNA sequence: TGCGCCAGCAGCCCCATTTCACGTAGCGGGGTCGAACAGTTCTTC.

The V gene is TRBV4-1, the J gene TRBJ2-7, with 9 bases identical to TRBD2. V was clipped by 0 bases and J by 3 bases; unmatched bases: 6. Germline V CDR1 and CDR2: MGHRA, YSYEKL. The CDR3 loop spans 16 amino acids. CDR3 sequence reads: CASSQESLAGNYEQYF. CDR3 sequence (DNA): TGCGCCAGCAGCCAAGAATCTCTAGCGGGAAACTACGAGCAGTACTTC.

The chain carries TRBV9 and TRBJ1-3; the match to TRBD1 covers 10 bases. CDR1 is SGDLS and CDR2 is YYNGEE in the germline V gene. V gave up 3 bases and J gave up 2 bases; unmatched junction bases: 5. The CDR3 has 16 amino acids. This CDR3 is CASSAVDRGPGNTIYF. The CDR3 nucleotides are TGTGCCAGCAGCGCCGTTGACAGGGGGCCTGGAAACACCATATATTTT.

The rearrangement joins TRBV11-3 to TRBJ2-1, with TRBD2 identical over 7 bases. This CDR3 is built from 15 residues. With V trimmed by 1 base and J by 2 bases, 2 bases remained unmatched. Germline CDR1 reads SGHNT; CDR2 reads YENEEA. The CDR3 DNA is TGTGCCAGCAGCTTAGTAGGGACTACCTACAATGAGCAGTTCTTC. Amino acids: CASSLVGTTYNEQFF.

This clone showed up just once. The chain combines TRBV5-4 with TRBJ2-7, with TRBD1 as a possible D gene (6 bases). Germline CDR1 is SGHNT and CDR2 is YYREEE (reference sequence). Trimming left V 4 bases short and J 0 bases short, with 14 bases between. CDR3 size: 15 residues. The CDR3 protein is CASSARQESSYEQYF. In nucleotides, the CDR3 is TGTGCCAGCAGCGCCCGACAGGAGAGCTCCTACGAGCAGTACTTC.

The chain links TRBV5-1 to TRBJ1-2; D call uncertain. There are 15 residues in the CDR3. Trimming took off 5 bases at V and 4 bases at J, with 18 bases between the two ends. Germline-derived CDR1 and CDR2 are SGHRS and YFSETQ. The CDR3 here is CASREDEARVYGYTF. The CDR3, as DNA: TGCGCCAGCAGAGAAGACGAGGCGCGCGTCTATGGCTACACCTTC.

About this clone: A read error may produce the germline difference seen at one junction end. This rearrangement joins TRBV7-7 to TRBJ2-7; 8 nucleotides agree with TRBD2. Germline CDR1 is SSHAT and CDR2 is FNYEAQ (reference sequence). The CDR3 consists of 14 residues. CDR3 in DNA: TGTGCTAGCAGCCAGGGCCCCGGGACTAGTGAGCAGTACTTC. Translated: CASSQGPGTSEQYF. The whole variable domain, filled in from reference TRBV7-7 and TRBJ2-7, reads GAGVSQSPRYKVTKRGQDVTLRCDPISSHATLYWYQQALGQGPEFLTYFNYEAQPDKSGLPSDRFSAERPEGSISTLTIQRTEQRDSAMYRCASSQGPGTSEQYFGPGTRLTVT.

Remarks on this clone: Other DNA sequences in the same sample also yield this CDR3. The chain uses TRBV7-9 and TRBJ2-2; unclear D gene. This CDR3 contains 12 residues. Germline loops: CDR1 SEHNR, CDR2 FQNEAQ (reference sequence). Trimming pared 3 bases from V and 4 bases from J, leaving 3 bases between. CDR3 sequence reads: CASSLSTGELFF. CDR3 in DNA: TGTGCCAGCAGCTTGTCCACCGGGGAGCTGTTTTTT.

This sequence joins TRBV5-1 and TRBJ2-7; 12 bases line up with TRBD2. The CDR3 runs 15 residues. After removal of 4 bases from V and 3 bases from J, the junction contained 5 bases not matched to a gene. From germline, CDR1 is SGHRS and CDR2 YFSETQ. DNA for the CDR3: TGCGCCAGCAGCAAAGGACTAGCGGGAAACTACGAGCAGTACTTC. Translated, it gives CASSKGLAGNYEQYF.

The chain couples TRBV6-1 to TRBJ1-2; perhaps TRBD1 as D (5 bases). V dropped 5 bases and J dropped 8 bases, with 12 bases sitting between them. The CDR3 has 12 amino acids. Germline values: CDR1 MNHNS, CDR2 SASEGT. CDR3 nucleotide sequence: TGTGCCAGCAGTCTAAATTGGGGCGGCTACACCTTC. Protein: CASSLNWGGYTF.

Turning to this clone: One base away lies a much larger clone, so this may be a sequencing read error. The same CDR3 arises from other DNA sequences in this sample as well. The rearrangement uses TRBV20-1 and TRBJ2-3; unclear D gene. Between the trimmed V and J ends, which lost 3 bases and 3 bases, there was a span of 1 base. This CDR3 spans 10 amino acids. In germline, CDR1 is DFQATT, CDR2 SNEGSKA (reference sequence). The CDR3 reads CSASTDTQYF. CDR3 in DNA: TGCAGTGCTAGTACAGATACGCAGTATTTT.

This chain connects TRBV7-3 to TRBJ2-1; D is unclear. The V and J ends lost 2 bases and 4 bases respectively, with 12 bases between them. The CDR3 spans 15 residues. Germline V CDR1 and CDR2: SGHTA, FQGTGA. Here the CDR3 reads CASSLGSGSYNEQFF. The CDR3 DNA sequence: TGTGCCAGCAGCTTAGGTTCAGGCAGTTACAATGAGCAGTTCTTC.

The rearrangement uses TRBV11-2 and TRBJ1-1, with a tentative D call TRBD1 (5 bases). Trimming removed 0 bases from V and 3 bases from J, with 11 bases in between. The CDR3 extends over 15 amino acids. Germline V CDR1 and CDR2: SGHAT, FQNNGV. CDR3 sequence (DNA): TGTGCCAGCAGCTTAGAGGCCAGGGTGGACACTGAAGCTTTCTTT. Its translation: CASSLEARVDTEAFF.

As concerns this clone: Other DNA sequences within the sample encode an identical CDR3. The CDR3 loop is CAWSVRDRNNSPLHF. CDR3 bases: TGTGCCTGGAGTGTCCGGGACAGGAATAATTCACCCCTCCACTTT. The chain combines TRBV30 with TRBJ1-6; 8 bases line up with TRBD1. The CDR3 is 15 residues long. The germline V gene has CDR1 GTSNPN and CDR2 SVGIG (reference sequence). Losses at the gene ends were 0 bases for V and 5 bases for J; bases not matched to a gene: 3. The whole variable domain, remainder taken from reference TRBV30 and TRBJ1-6, is SQTIHQWPATLVQPVGSPLSLECTVEGTSNPNLYWYRQAAGRGLQLLFYSVGIGQISSEVPQNLSASRPQDRQFILSSKKLLLSDSGFYLCAWSVRDRNNSPLHFGNGTRLTVT.

The chain uses TRBV7-3 and TRBJ2-3; D possibly matches TRBD1 or TRBD2 (5 bases each). V was cut by 5 bases and J by 2 bases, with 14 bases left in between. Germline CDR1 is SGHTA and CDR2 is FQGTGA. This CDR3 contains 15 residues. The CDR3 protein is CASSRGDRNTDTQYF. As DNA, the CDR3 is TGTGCCAGCAGCAGAGGGGACCGTAACACAGATACGCAGTATTTT.

The V call is TRBV2, the J call TRBJ2-5, with D possibly matching TRBD2 (6 bases). Germline lookup yields CDR1 SNHLY and CDR2 FYNNEI. V dropped 4 bases and J dropped 3 bases, with 12 bases sitting between them. This CDR3 has 14 amino acids. The CDR3 here is CASSAGRGEETQYF. Written as DNA, the CDR3 is TGTGCCAGCAGTGCGGGGCGGGGAGAAGAGACCCAGTACTTC.

The chain couples TRBV4-1 to TRBJ2-5, with TRBD1 matching over 7 bases. The length of the CDR3 is 18 residues. Losses at the gene ends were 9 bases for V and 5 bases for J; bases not matched to a gene: 24. The germline gives CDR1 MGHRA, CDR2 YSYEKL. The CDR3 sequence: CARSLAKGQQNDGETQYF. The CDR3 bases are TGCGCCAGGAGTCTCGCAAAGGGACAGCAAAACGATGGGGAGACCCAGTACTTC.

V and J are TRBV5-3 and TRBJ2-5; TRBD2 agrees at 12 bases. TRBV5-3 is annotated as an ORF whose role is uncertain. CDR3 length equals 15 residues. J was trimmed by 2 bases and V by 3 bases; bases with no gene match: 2. CDR3 sequence reads: CARSSTSGGQETQYF. CDR3 in DNA: TGTGCCAGAAGCTCGACTAGCGGGGGTCAAGAGACCCAGTACTTC.

Turning to this clone: This same CDR3 is encoded by further DNA sequences in the sample. The chain carries TRBV11-3 and TRBJ1-1, with D unclear. This CDR3 contains 14 residues. The V end lost 1 base, the J end lost 1 base, and 7 bases lay between the germline ends. CDR1 and CDR2 (germline): SGHNT, YENEEA. CDR3: CASSLGPGNTEAFF. DNA for the CDR3: TGTGCCAGCAGCTTAGGCCCGGGGAACACTGAAGCTTTCTTT.